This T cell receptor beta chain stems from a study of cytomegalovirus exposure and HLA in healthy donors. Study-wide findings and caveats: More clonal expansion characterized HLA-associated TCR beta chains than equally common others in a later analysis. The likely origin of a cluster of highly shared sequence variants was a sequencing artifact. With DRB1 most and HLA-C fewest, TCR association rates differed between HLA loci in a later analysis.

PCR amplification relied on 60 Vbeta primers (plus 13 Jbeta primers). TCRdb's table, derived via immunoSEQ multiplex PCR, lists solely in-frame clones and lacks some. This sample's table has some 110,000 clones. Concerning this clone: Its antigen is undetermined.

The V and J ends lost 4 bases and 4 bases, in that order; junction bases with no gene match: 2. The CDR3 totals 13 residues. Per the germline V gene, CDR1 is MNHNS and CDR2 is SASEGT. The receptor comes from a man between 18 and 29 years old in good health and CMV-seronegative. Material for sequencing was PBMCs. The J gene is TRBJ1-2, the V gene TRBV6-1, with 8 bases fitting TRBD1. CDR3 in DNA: TGTGCCAGCAGTGTGCAGGGGGCCTATGGCTACACCTTC. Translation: CASSVQGAYGYTF.